The present T cell receptor (beta chain) was sequenced within a study of T-cell reconstitution after alpha-beta-depleted transplantation in children. Study-level results: Diversity and T-cell counts at one year after transplant derived mostly from new T cells. Several hundred expanded graft clones reportedly gave rise to the alpha-beta T cells present about two months after transplant. The study traced high day-60 TCRbeta diversity in some patients to surviving recipient T cells and thymic progenitors.

On this clonotype itself: As yet, its antigen is unknown.

Preparing the TCRbeta library involved the use of unique molecular identifiers. TCRdb reanalysed the PCR reads using MiXCR and keeps one entry per CDR3 protein. Here the sample spans about 200,000 distinct CDR3 sequences, 6.6% being singletons. Germline CDR1 SGHTA, CDR2 FQGNSA. The CDR3 totals 15 residues. Trimming pared 6 bases from V and 5 bases from J, leaving 16 bases between. The material was PBMCs, obtained before TCRalphabeta/CD19-depleted stem cell transplant. The rearrangement joins TRBV7-2 to TRBJ1-4, with no clear D. The clonotype was recovered from a boy between 2 and 15 years old with acute lymphoblastic leukemia, due to receive a stem cell transplant. The CDR3 DNA reads TGTGCCAGCAGGAAGACCAGAGTTAAGAATGAAAAACTGTTTTTT. Translated: CASRKTRVKNEKLFF.